This T cell receptor beta chain was sequenced for a study of cytomegalovirus exposure and HLA in healthy donors. Comment on this clone: Antigen specificity is unknown.

Amplification used 60 Vbeta primers and 13 Jbeta primers. The assay was immunoSEQ multiplex PCR, and TCRdb's table has in-frame clones only and misses some. The table includes some 100,000 clones, about 75% detected once. Findings of the study overall: Being productive about 90% or about 30% of the time was typical of most TCR beta V segments in an earlier analysis. Some TCR beta chains (roughly 160 of them) were listed as cytomegalovirus-associated.

Between the trimmed V and J ends, which lost 2 bases and 10 bases, there was a span of 17 bases. The length of the CDR3 is 14 residues. Germline V gene lookup returns CDR1 SNHLY and CDR2 FYNNEI. This TCR was sampled from a man in his forties or fifties in good health and CMV-seronegative. The J gene is TRBJ1-1, the V gene TRBV2, with D unresolved. The sample comprised PBMCs. CDR3 in amino acids: CASSESGQVRVAFF. CDR3 bases: TGTGCCAGCAGTGAAAGTGGGCAGGTCCGTGTAGCTTTCTTT.